One T cell receptor (beta chain) is described in this entry. What it binds is not known. Trimming pared 2 bases from V and 5 bases from J, leaving 24 bases between. Per the germline V gene, CDR1 is MNHEY and CDR2 is SVGAGI. This CDR3 region has 18 residues. From the 5' RACE reads, TCRdb called clonotypes with MiXCR, one entry per CDR3 protein. The sample lists 200,000 to 250,000 distinct CDR3 sequences, more than 9% seen once, with about a fifth in the top ten. The data belong to a study of CD8 T cells in ankylosing spondylitis. Study results and limitations: Reactive arthritis synovial fluid and blood previously showed some of these motif variants. Reportedly, significant enrichment of disease-linked clones occurred in matched ankylosing spondylitis synovial fluid.

The receptor comes from a male donor with ankylosing spondylitis or in good health (not recorded which). The specimen was blood, either unsorted or a sorted T cell fraction (not recorded which). This rearrangement joins TRBV6-5 to TRBJ2-5; TRBD2 might be the D (6 bases). CDR3 loop: CASSYDIVGGGNRETQYF. Written as DNA, the CDR3 is TGTGCCAGCAGTTACGATATTGTGGGTGGAGGGAACAGGGAGACCCAGTACTTC.